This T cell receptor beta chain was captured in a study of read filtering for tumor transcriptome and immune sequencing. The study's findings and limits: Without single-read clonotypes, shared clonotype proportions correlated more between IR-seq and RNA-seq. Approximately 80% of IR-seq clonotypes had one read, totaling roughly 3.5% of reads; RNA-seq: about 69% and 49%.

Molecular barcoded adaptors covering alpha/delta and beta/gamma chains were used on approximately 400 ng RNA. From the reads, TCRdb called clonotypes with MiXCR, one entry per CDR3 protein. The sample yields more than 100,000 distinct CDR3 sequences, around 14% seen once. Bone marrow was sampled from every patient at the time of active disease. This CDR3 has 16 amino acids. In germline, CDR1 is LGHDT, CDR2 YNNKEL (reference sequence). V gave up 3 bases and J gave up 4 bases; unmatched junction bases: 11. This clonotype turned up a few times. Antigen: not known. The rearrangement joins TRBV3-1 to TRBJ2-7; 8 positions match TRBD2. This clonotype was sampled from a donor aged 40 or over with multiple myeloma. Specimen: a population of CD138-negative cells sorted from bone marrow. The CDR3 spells CASSHRVGAGGYEQYF. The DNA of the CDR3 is TGTGCCAGCAGCCATCGTGTCGGGGCGGGAGGTTACGAGCAGTACTTC.